A selection of T cell receptor beta chains follows, all from one sample in a study of blood T cell repertoires in COVID-19. The method was immunoSEQ multiplex PCR; TCRdb's version includes in-frame clones alone and lacks a portion of them. Among 300,000 to 400,000 clones listed, less than 90% were seen once. Sequences were obtained from peripheral blood. The receptors were sampled from a woman aged 55-69 years with COVID-19, enrolled during active disease. The CDR3 runs from the conserved cysteine through the conserved F or W. The D gene is left open where the match is weak. Clone size is not always given. Where it is, it says once, few, many or a class for expanded clones.

v_gene	abundance	j_gene	len	d_gene	CDR3nt	CDR3aa
TRBV18	NA	TRBJ1-2	15	NA	TGTGCCAGCTCACTGGCCGATACAGGGAACTATGGCTACACCTTC	CASSLADTGNYGYTF
TRBV5-1	once	TRBJ2-2	15	TRBD2	TGCGCCAGCAGCTGGGGACTAGCGGACACCGGGGAGCTGTTTTTT	CASSWGLADTGELFF
TRBV20-1	NA	TRBJ1-6	12	NA	TGCAGTGCCAGTCAGAGGAATTCACCCCTCCACTTT	CSASQRNSPLHF
TRBV7-9	NA	TRBJ1-2	13	NA	TGTGCCAGCAGTCCCGGGGAGGCCTCCGGCTACACCTTC	CASSPGEASGYTF
TRBV6-1	NA	TRBJ1-2	16	TRBD1	TGTGCCAGCAGTGTTCCCGGGACAGGGGTTACTTATGGCTACACCTTC	CASSVPGTGVTYGYTF
TRBV7-2	few	TRBJ2-5	14	NA	TGTGCCAGCAGCTTATCCCTAGGAGCAGAGACCCAGTACTTC	CASSLSLGAETQYF
TRBV6-5	NA	TRBJ1-5	15	TRBD1	TGTGCCAGCAGAGAGCGGACAGGACCCCTCCAGCCCCAGCATTTT	CASRERTGPLQPQHF
TRBV7-2	once	TRBJ2-5	16	TRBD2	TGTGCCAGCAGCTTAATGAGCGGGGGGGCCAGGGAGACCCAGTACTTC	CASSLMSGGARETQYF
TRBV5-1	NA	TRBJ1-1	14	NA	TGCGCCAGCAGCCGCGGGGACTTGGAGACTGAAGCTTTCTTT	CASSRGDLETEAFF
TRBV7-2	few	TRBJ2-7	14	TRBD1	TGTGCCAGGTCCGGGACAGGATCTTCCTACGAGCAGTACTTC	CARSGTGSSYEQYF
TRBV4-3	NA	TRBJ2-3	13	TRBD1	TGCGCCAGCACCTCACAGGGGGCAAATACGCAGTATTTT	CASTSQGANTQYF
TRBV29-1	NA	TRBJ1-2	13	TRBD1	TGCAGCGTCTCTTCCACAGGGGTCGGTGGCTACACCTTC	CSVSSTGVGGYTF
TRBV11-1	NA	TRBJ1-5	14	NA	TGTGCCAGCAGCAAACAGGGTCGTAATCAGCCCCAGCATTTT	CASSKQGRNQPQHF
TRBV18	NA	TRBJ2-7	16	TRBD2	TGTGCCAGCTCACCTATGTACGGGACTACCGATTACGAGCAGTACTTC	CASSPMYGTTDYEQYF
TRBV5-6	NA	TRBJ1-6	14	TRBD1	TGTGCCAGCAGTTACAGGGGATGGAATTCACCCCTCCACTTT	CASSYRGWNSPLHF
TRBV5-1	once	TRBJ1-2	15	NA	TGCGCCAGCAGCTTAGGGGCAGGCACTAACTATGGCTACACCTTC	CASSLGAGTNYGYTF
TRBV19	few	TRBJ1-1	14	NA	TGTGCCAGTAGCCCGGGTCAGGGCTGGACTGAAGCTTTCTTT	CASSPGQGWTEAFF
TRBV7-9	NA	TRBJ2-1	13	TRBD1	TGTGCCAGCAGTTCACAGGGGAAAGATGAGCAGTTCTTC	CASSSQGKDEQFF
TRBV6-1	NA	TRBJ1-5	17	NA	TGTGCCAGCAGTGGAAGAGAGGGGGGGTATAGGAATCAGCCCCAGCATTTT	CASSGREGGYRNQPQHF
TRBV11-2	NA	TRBJ1-1	16	NA	TGTGCCAGCAGAACTCAGGGGATGGGTTGGGACACTGAAGCTTTCTTT	CASRTQGMGWDTEAFF
TRBV3-1/TRBV3-2	NA	TRBJ1-2	13	TRBD1	TGTGCCAGCAGCCCCCGGACAGGAGATGGCTACACCTTC	CASSPRTGDGYTF
TRBV10-3	NA	TRBJ2-1	16	TRBD2	TGTGCCATCAGTGGGGAGCGGGGGGGCCTGGGCGGCGAGCAGTTCTTC	CAISGERGGLGGEQFF
TRBV11-2	NA	TRBJ2-5	14	TRBD1	TGTGCCAGCAGCCGGGACAGGGAGGGAGAGACCCAGTACTTC	CASSRDREGETQYF
TRBV7-2	NA	TRBJ1-4	17	NA	TGTGCCAGCAGCTCATCCCCCCAGGGCCCCCTCACCGAAAAACTGTTTTTT	CASSSSPQGPLTEKLFF
TRBV5-1	NA	TRBJ1-1	15	TRBD1	TGCGCCAGCAGCTTGGCCCAGGGGGCGTTGACTGAAGCTTTCTTT	CASSLAQGALTEAFF
TRBV29-1	NA	TRBJ2-7	12	TRBD1	TGCAGCGGAACGGGACAGCGTAGTGAGCAGTACTTC	CSGTGQRSEQYF
TRBV2	NA	TRBJ1-5	14	NA	TGTGCCAGCAGTGAAAGGTGGCAGGTCCGGCCCCAGCATTTT	CASSERWQVRPQHF
TRBV5-1	NA	TRBJ2-5	13	NA	TGCGCCACCGGACTAGGGGGGAGAGAGACCCAGTACTTC	CATGLGGRETQYF
TRBV5-5	NA	TRBJ1-6	14	NA	TGTGCCAGCAGCTTAGGGCAGGGGAATTCACCCCTCCACTTT	CASSLGQGNSPLHF
TRBV6-2/TRBV6-3	NA	TRBJ1-2	14	TRBD1	TGTGCCAGCAGTGAGGACAGGGGGCGGATTGGCTACACCTTC	CASSEDRGRIGYTF
TRBV7-9	NA	TRBJ2-6	17	NA	TGTGCCAGCAGCTCGACTGTTCTGACCTCTGGGGCCAACGTCCTGACTTTC	CASSSTVLTSGANVLTF
TRBV15	few	TRBJ1-1	17	NA	TGTGCCACCCGGAACCCACAGGGATCTGGTAGGAACACTGAAGCTTTCTTT	CATRNPQGSGRNTEAFF
TRBV30	NA	TRBJ1-2	12	NA	TGTGCCTGGAGGTCAGGGTTTAATGGCTACACCTTC	CAWRSGFNGYTF
TRBV12-5	NA	TRBJ1-1	13	NA	TGTGCTAGTGGTCCGGGGGAAGGCCTTGAAGCTTTCTTT	CASGPGEGLEAFF
TRBV3-1/TRBV3-2	NA	TRBJ2-3	17	TRBD2	TGTGCCAGCAGCCAAACCCTAGGCGGGGGGGGGAAAGATACGCAGTATTTT	CASSQTLGGGGKDTQYF
TRBV5-1	NA	TRBJ2-5	12	NA	TGCGCCAGCACCGCCAGACAAGAGACCCAGTACTTC	CASTARQETQYF
TRBV4-3	NA	TRBJ1-5	18	NA	TGCGCCAGCAGCCAAGATCTGGATACAGCTGATAGCAATCAGCCCCAGCATTTT	CASSQDLDTADSNQPQHF
TRBV30	NA	TRBJ2-3	15	TRBD2	TGTGCCTGGAGTGACCTAGCGGGGGTTTCAGATACGCAGTATTTT	CAWSDLAGVSDTQYF
TRBV10-3	once	TRBJ1-5	14	NA	TGTGCCATCAGCCCCGACAGTCTCAATCAGCCCCAGCATTTT	CAISPDSLNQPQHF
TRBV6-5	NA	TRBJ1-3	15	NA	TGTGCCAGCAGTTACTCGTTTAGCTCTGGAAACACCATATATTTT	CASSYSFSSGNTIYF
TRBV7-3	NA	TRBJ2-4	14	TRBD1	TGTGCCAGCAGCGGCAATGGACAGGGCGACATTCAGTACTTC	CASSGNGQGDIQYF
TRBV11-2	NA	TRBJ1-6	17	TRBD1	TGTGCCAGCAGCTACGGACAGGGAGGGTACCCATCTTCACCCCTCCACTTT	CASSYGQGGYPSSPLHF
TRBV9	NA	TRBJ2-4	16	NA	TGTGCCAGCAGCGTAGAGGCAGGGAGGTTCGGGAACATTCAGTACTTC	CASSVEAGRFGNIQYF
TRBV30	NA	TRBJ2-7	13	TRBD1	TGTGCCTGGAGTCGGACAGGCCTCTACGAGCAGTACTTC	CAWSRTGLYEQYF
TRBV4-1	NA	TRBJ1-2	14	NA	TGCGCCAGCAGCCAAGAGACAGCGTTTTATGGCTACACCTTC	CASSQETAFYGYTF
TRBV12-3/TRBV12-4	NA	TRBJ1-1	12	NA	TGTGCCAGCAGTCGCCTGGGGAGTGAAGCTTTCTTT	CASSRLGSEAFF
TRBV4-3	NA	TRBJ1-6	15	NA	TGCGCCAGCAGCCAAGAGGCCAGATCGAATTCACCCCTCCACTTT	CASSQEARSNSPLHF
TRBV11-2	NA	TRBJ1-1	18	NA	TGTGCCAGCAGCTTAGATTTAACGACTGTGAGGATGAACACTGAAGCTTTCTTT	CASSLDLTTVRMNTEAFF
TRBV14	NA	TRBJ2-3	15	TRBD2	TGTGCCAGCAGCTTTAGCGGGGGGCCCACAGATACGCAGTATTTT	CASSFSGGPTDTQYF